The clone carrying this T cell receptor beta chain was observed a few times. The CDR3 is 15 amino acids. J gave up 6 bases and V 4 bases, and 9 bases lay outside the gene matches. CDR1 SGDLS and CDR2 YYNGEE come from the germline V gene. From the 5' RACE reads, TCRdb called clonotypes with MiXCR, one entry per CDR3 protein. The sample holds roughly 230,000 distinct CDR3 sequences, roughly 8% seen once. The data belong to a study of identical twins. This sample also appeared in a second study, on yellow fever vaccine responses in identical twins.

The TCR was taken from a woman aged 18-29 years in good health. The source material was CD8+ T cells sorted from blood. The chain combines TRBV9 with TRBJ2-1, with TRBD1 matching 8 bases. Here the CDR3 DNA reads TGTGCCAGCAGCTTCCGCTCTACAGGGGGCAATGAGCAGTTCTTC. It is translated as CASSFRSTGGNEQFF.